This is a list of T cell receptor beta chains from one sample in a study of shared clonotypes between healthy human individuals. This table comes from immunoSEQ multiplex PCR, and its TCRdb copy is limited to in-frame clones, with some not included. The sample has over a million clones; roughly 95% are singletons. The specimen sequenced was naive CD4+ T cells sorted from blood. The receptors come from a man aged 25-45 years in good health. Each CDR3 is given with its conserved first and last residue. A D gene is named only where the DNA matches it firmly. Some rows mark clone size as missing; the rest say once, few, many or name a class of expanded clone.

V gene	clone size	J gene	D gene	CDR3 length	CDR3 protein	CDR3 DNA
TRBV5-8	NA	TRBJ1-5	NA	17	CASSLLTFADSNQPQHF	TGTGCCAGCAGCTTGCTCACTTTCGCGGATAGCAATCAGCCCCAGCATTTT
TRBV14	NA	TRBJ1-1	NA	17	CASSQEKPGPMNTEAFF	TGTGCCAGCAGCCAAGAGAAACCAGGGCCCATGAACACTGAAGCTTTCTTT
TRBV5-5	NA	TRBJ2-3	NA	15	CASSLRTLLTDTQYF	TGTGCCAGCAGCCTTAGGACCCTTTTAACAGATACGCAGTATTTT
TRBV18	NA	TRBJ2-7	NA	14	CASSPGRNSYEQYF	TGTGCCAGCTCACCCGGACGAAACTCCTACGAGCAGTACTTC
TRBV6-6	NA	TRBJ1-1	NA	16	CASYEATDPSSTEAFF	TGTGCCAGCTACGAAGCGACGGACCCCTCTTCCACTGAAGCTTTCTTT
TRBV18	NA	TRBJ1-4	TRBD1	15	CASSPGTGGDEKLFF	TGTGCCAGCTCACCAGGGACAGGGGGCGATGAAAAACTGTTTTTT
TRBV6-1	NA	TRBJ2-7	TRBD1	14	CASNIGTGNYEQYF	TGTGCCAGCAACATAGGGACAGGGAACTACGAGCAGTACTTC
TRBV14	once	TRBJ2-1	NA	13	CASSQTLGNEQFF	TGTGCCAGCAGCCAGACGCTCGGCAATGAGCAGTTCTTC
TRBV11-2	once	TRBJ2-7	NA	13	CASSFQGYREQYF	TGTGCCAGCAGCTTCCAGGGATATCGCGAGCAGTACTTC
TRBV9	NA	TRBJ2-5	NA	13	CASSGGFQETQYF	TGTGCCAGCAGCGGCGGATTCCAAGAGACCCAGTACTTC
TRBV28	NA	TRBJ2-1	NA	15	CASSRSISWVNEQFF	TGTGCCAGCTCGCGTTCTATTTCTTGGGTTAATGAGCAGTTCTTC
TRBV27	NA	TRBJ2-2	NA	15	CASSLLGGNTGELFF	TGTGCCAGCAGTTTACTGGGTGGGAACACCGGGGAGCTGTTTTTT
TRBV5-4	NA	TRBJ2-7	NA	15	CASSLAGTALNEQYF	TGTGCCAGCAGCCTAGCCGGGACCGCCCTCAACGAGCAGTACTTC
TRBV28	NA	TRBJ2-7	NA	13	CASSEGVEYEQYF	TGTGCCAGCAGTGAGGGAGTCGAATACGAGCAGTACTTC
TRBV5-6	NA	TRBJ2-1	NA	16	CASSFRAGASYNEQFF	TGTGCCAGCAGCTTTCGGGCGGGGGCGTCCTACAATGAGCAGTTCTTC
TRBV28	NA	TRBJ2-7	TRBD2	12	CASSRSGGEQYF	TGTGCCAGCAGCCGATCGGGAGGCGAGCAGTACTTC
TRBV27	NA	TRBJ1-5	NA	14	CASSLSTGLQPQHF	TGTGCCAGCAGTTTATCTACCGGGCTCCAGCCCCAGCATTTT
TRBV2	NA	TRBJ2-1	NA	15	CASSEAVRGRNEQFF	TGTGCCAGCAGTGAAGCGGTGCGGGGGCGTAATGAGCAGTTCTTC
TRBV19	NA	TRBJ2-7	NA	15	CASSSRQGSSYEQYF	TGTGCCAGTAGTAGTCGGCAGGGGAGCTCCTACGAGCAGTACTTC
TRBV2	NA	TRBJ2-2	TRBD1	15	CASYRDSPSTGELFF	TGTGCCAGCTACCGGGACAGTCCCTCTACCGGGGAGCTGTTTTTT
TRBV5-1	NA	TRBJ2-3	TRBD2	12	CASGLDVDTQYF	TGCGCCTCGGGACTAGATGTCGATACGCAGTATTTT
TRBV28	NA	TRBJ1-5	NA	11	CASSFGQPQHF	TGTGCCAGCAGTTTCGGTCAGCCCCAGCATTTT
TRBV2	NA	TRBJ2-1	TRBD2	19	CASSEALLFSSGEYNEQFF	TGTGCCAGCAGTGAAGCGCTTCTCTTTTCTAGCGGAGAATACAATGAGCAGTTCTTC
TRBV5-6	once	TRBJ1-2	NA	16	CASSLGLGRRDYGYTF	TGTGCCAGCAGCTTGGGGTTGGGGAGACGGGACTATGGCTACACCTTC
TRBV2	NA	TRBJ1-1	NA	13	CASSGTANTEAFF	TGTGCCAGCAGTGGCACAGCAAACACTGAAGCTTTCTTT
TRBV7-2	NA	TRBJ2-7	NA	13	CASSPRLEYEQYF	TGTGCCAGCAGCCCCCGGCTAGAATACGAGCAGTACTTC
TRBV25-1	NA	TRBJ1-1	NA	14	CASRPAPRWAEAFF	TGTGCCAGCAGGCCAGCTCCGCGGTGGGCTGAAGCTTTCTTT
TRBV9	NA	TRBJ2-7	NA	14	CASSVAPHVYEQYF	TGTGCCAGCAGCGTAGCCCCGCATGTCTACGAGCAGTACTTC
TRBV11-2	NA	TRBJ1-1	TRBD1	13	CASSYTGDTEAFF	TGTGCCAGCAGCTACACAGGGGACACTGAAGCTTTCTTT
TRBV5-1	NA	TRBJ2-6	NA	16	CASSFMGTSGANVLTF	TGCGCCAGCAGCTTCATGGGGACCTCTGGGGCCAACGTCCTGACTTTC
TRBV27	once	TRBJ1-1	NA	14	CASSLSSRGTEAFF	TGTGCCAGCAGTTTATCAAGCCGTGGCACTGAAGCTTTCTTT
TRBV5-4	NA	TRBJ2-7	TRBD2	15	CASSRGTSGSAEQYF	TGTGCCAGCAGTAGGGGGACTAGCGGGAGTGCCGAGCAGTACTTC
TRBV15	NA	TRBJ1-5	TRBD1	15	CATGNRDRGTQPQHF	TGTGCCACCGGCAACAGGGACAGGGGGACTCAGCCCCAGCATTTT
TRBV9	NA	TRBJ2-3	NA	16	CASSALGTTSTDTQYF	TGTGCCAGCAGCGCACTAGGGACAACTAGCACAGATACGCAGTATTTT
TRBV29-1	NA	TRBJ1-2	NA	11	CSVGGSYGYTF	TGCAGCGTTGGGGGATCCTATGGCTACACCTTC
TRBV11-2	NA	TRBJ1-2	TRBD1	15	CASSLAGTGTYGYTF	TGTGCCAGCAGCTTAGCTGGGACAGGGACCTATGGCTACACCTTC
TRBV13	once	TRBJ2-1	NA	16	CASSLNYFELLNEQFF	TGTGCCAGCAGCTTGAATTATTTTGAACTCCTCAATGAGCAGTTCTTC
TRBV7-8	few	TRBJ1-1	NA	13	CASSLRGGTEAFF	TGTGCCAGCAGCTTAAGGGGAGGCACTGAAGCTTTCTTT
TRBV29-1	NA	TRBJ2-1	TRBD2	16	CSVQRGLAGINNEQFF	TGCAGCGTTCAAAGGGGGCTAGCGGGGATAAACAATGAGCAGTTCTTC
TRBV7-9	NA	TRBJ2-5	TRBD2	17	CASSLKASGGQRETQYF	TGTGCCAGCAGCTTAAAGGCTAGCGGTGGCCAGCGGGAGACCCAGTACTTC
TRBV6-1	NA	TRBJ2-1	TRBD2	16	CASSDPLAGETNEQFF	TGTGCCAGCAGTGATCCCTTAGCGGGAGAGACCAATGAGCAGTTCTTC
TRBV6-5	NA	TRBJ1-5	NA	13	CASRRTAGQPQHF	TGTGCCAGCAGAAGGACAGCCGGTCAGCCCCAGCATTTT
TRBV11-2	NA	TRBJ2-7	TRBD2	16	CASSLKAGGPSYEQYF	TGTGCCAGCAGCTTGAAAGCGGGAGGGCCGTCCTACGAGCAGTACTTC